This TCR beta chain was recorded in a study of shared clonotypes between healthy human individuals (dated by TCRdb to about 2020). A note on the overall study: A few men and a couple of women, aged 18 to 49 years, made up the cohort. For each donor, three plates each were used for CD4 naive and CD4 memory, two plates were used for CD8 naive, and one plate was used for CD8 memory. To estimate repertoire size and how much clonotypes are shared between individuals, the study performed deep sequencing of blood TCR repertoires from roughly five healthy adults. Libraries were prepared and TCR repertoires were sequenced by different laboratories using diverse techniques, in order to increase sequencing depth and limit assay-specific biases. Between about 0.8 and 9 billion PBMCs per donor were obtained by leukapheresis. General conclusions and limits of the study: Estimated clonotype richness was generally larger for naive than for memory subsets. Sampling was restricted to blood, and TCR repertoires in tissue are likely to differ from TCR repertoires in blood. Rarefaction of sorted-subset datasets indicated incomplete sequencing despite the large sequencing depth. Pairwise subsampling led to the expectation that sequencing depth would affect the degree of clonotype sharing among donors. The small number of donors limited the genetic and exposure-history diversity represented. Higher generation probabilities were observed for clonotypes shared by all four sorted-subset donors than for non-shared clonotypes. Sharing across four donors was observed for around 5% of naive CD4, under 4% of naive CD8, about 2.3% of memory CD4, and about 0.4% of memory CD8 clonotypes.

With regard to this clone: Its antigen specificity is not known. No much larger clone exists at a distance of one base, and base qualities are not known.

Using the deep immunoSEQ assay, TCR CDR3 regions were amplified from genomic DNA by multiplex PCR. Extracted genomic DNA from each cell subset was spread evenly across all wells of several immunoSEQ 96-well plates, with each plate serving as a replicate. For sorted subsets, each replicate PCR was loaded with about 200 ng genomic DNA, equivalent to approximately 33,000 T cell genomes. Purified libraries were measured with a Qubit 3.0 fluorometer, size-checked on a Bioanalyzer 2100, and measured again with the KAPA Library Quantification kit. Each immunoSEQ 96-well plate was sequenced on its own single-read 150-cycle Illumina NextSeq 550 flow cell. Per the original workflow: Because the immunoSEQ output included only junctional sequences and no quality scores, the filtering could not be the same as the filtering used for full-length reads. Sequences were annotated with PyIR, a Python wrapper for IgBLAST v1.9, using IMGT germline references to assign V/J genes and CDR3. Reads were removed for weak V/J assignments (E-value above 1e-6), missing CDR3, stop codons, out-of-frame junctions, or ambiguous translated residues. V3J clonotypes were defined as sequences sharing the same inferred V gene, J gene, and CDR3 amino acid sequence. To compute the percentage overlap between repertoires, the number of shared unique clonotypes was divided by the size of the smaller repertoire. Three approaches were used to assess repertoire richness: RTK rarefaction, the Chao1 estimator, and Recon v2.1 estimates of unobserved clonotypes. Generation probabilities were computed with OLGA for all TCRbeta clonotypes obtained by the gDNA method from several donors. Entries here come from immuneACCESS through TCRdb and include only in-frame sequences with V and J called. Some clones fail to appear in such tables; in the studies checked, an unresolved V gene covers under half of the shortfall, and the cause of the remainder is unknown. D and trimming come from the DNA, and the V and J calls and clone size come from that table. Across this sample there are approximately 500,000 clones, with less than 96% seen only once. Less than 0.06% of the sample comes from the top ten.

The donors were healthy, HIV-negative adults who had no recently reported acute infections or vaccinations. Only Caucasian adults living in Nashville, Tennessee, USA were represented among the donors. CD4+ T cells were enriched by magnetic negative selection, after which naive cells were positively selected on CD45RA and the negative fraction was taken as the memory subset. After blood collection by leukapheresis, PBMCs were isolated using Ficoll-Histopaque density gradient centrifugation and then cryopreserved in the vapor phase of liquid nitrogen. Analytical flow cytometry was used to check the purity and quantity of every magnetically sorted T cell population. Genomic DNA was isolated from every sorted fraction and measured by UV absorbance on a Nanodrop 2000c. The sequence was collected from a woman aged 30 to 39 in good health. Sequencing input: naive CD4+ T cells sorted from blood. The cell subset or site label, as the study defines it: CD45RA+ positively selected.

CDR3 protein: CASSELAETYEQYF. The bases read TGTGCCAGCAGTGAACTAGCGGAAACCTACGAGCAGTACTTC. This chain joins TRBV6-1 to TRBJ2-7, with 7 junctional bases fitting TRBD2. V is pruned by 2 bases and J by 2 bases, leaving 3 bases of the junction without a gene match. The CDR3 runs 14 residues from the cysteine to the phenylalanine. The sequence is cut down to CDR3 DNA, 42 bases in frame from base 1. As encoded in the germline V gene, CDR1 is MNHNS while CDR2 is SASEGT.